The T cell receptor beta chain under discussion was sequenced for a study of blood T cell repertoires in COVID-19 (dated by TCRdb to the early 2020s). The study in broad terms: Collaborator samples came from the United States, Italy and Spain and covered acute and convalescent phases of COVID-19. The prospective study material was composed of cDNA or gDNA derived from T cells, B-cell-depleted T cells, or PBMCs. Where HLA class I and class II types were available, the types were taken from metadata supplied by the sample provider, not from assay-based typing. Subjects who had been exposed to COVID-19, were actively infected with it, or had recovered from it provided the deeply sampled blood TCRbeta repertoires that made up the dataset. A freely available public database, intended as a resource for researchers studying the immune response to SARS-CoV-2, is where the repertoires were released. Samples came from the ongoing ImmuneRACE study (first 160 participants) plus 1,254 subjects from 6 global collaborators. A de-identified subject ID, COVID-19 status, age in years and sex were almost always included in the sample metadata.

The immunoSEQ Assay, a bias-controlled multiplex PCR, was used to amplify TCRbeta CDR3 regions from genomic DNA. Per the authors' processing: The number of nucleated cells in each sample was estimated by amplification of reference gene primers within the assay. To quantify the absolute abundance of each unique TCRbeta CDR3 rearrangement, sequence reads were collapsed and filtered. For each sample, productive Simpson clonality was calculated as the square root of Simpson's diversity index across productive rearrangements. TCRdb re-hosts the immuneACCESS table, in-frame sequences only. Its copies lack some clones; in the studies checked, an unresolved V gene accounts for under half of them, and the cause for the rest is not known. The D gene and trimming were derived from the DNA, and the V and J assignments and clone size from that table. The sample table shows around 450,000 clones, and around 89% are seen once. In total, the top ten clones hold about 4.3% of the sample.

On this clone itself: The antigen it recognizes is unknown. No per-base quality is available; no much larger clone lies one base away.

Overall results and qualifications from the work: The quantity of clinical and demographic metadata differed by source and by participant and was supplied without curation.

Whole blood was collected in K2EDTA tubes by collaborating institutions according to the institutions' own protocols. For TCRbeta analysis, collaborators shipped samples as frozen whole blood, isolated PBMCs, or DNA extracted from either of those sample types. The CDR3 contains 15 residues, cysteine and phenylalanine counted. CDR3 DNA is the only sequence kept; it has 45 bases, read in frame from the first base. V is cut back by 6 bases and J by 2 bases, with 9 bases in the junction unmatched. The germline V gene specifies MDHEN as CDR1 and SYDVKM as CDR2. The rearranged segments are TRBV28 and TRBJ2-7, and 8 junction bases match TRBD2. Sequencing input: peripheral blood. The receptor's source is a woman aged 25 to 39 with acute or convalescent COVID-19. The sequence in DNA is TGTGCCAGCAGCTCTCCGGCGGGGGGAGCCTACGAGCAGTACTTC. The translation is CASSSPAGGAYEQYF.